Listed here are 17 T cell receptor beta chains from one sample, sequenced in a study of early T cells in non-severe SARS-CoV-2 infection. TCRdb re-derived calls from the 5' RACE reads in MiXCR, one entry per CDR3 protein. In the table there are 55,000 to 75,000 distinct CDR3 sequences, 12% of which are singletons. Sequenced material: whole blood. Receptors originate from an adult who was a healthcare worker with PCR-confirmed SARS-CoV-2 infection or an uninfected control (not recorded which).

The J gene is TRBJ2-2, the V gene TRBV28, with D perhaps matching TRBD1 (5 bases). Germline CDR1 is MDHEN and CDR2 is SYDVKM. V was shortened by 1 base and J by 4 bases, with 10 bases between the two germline ends. There are 15 residues in the CDR3. The DNA of the CDR3 is TGTGCCAGCAGTTTATACGACAGAGGCACCGGGGAGCTGTTTTTT. It codes for CASSLYDRGTGELFF.

The chain is built from TRBV9 and TRBJ2-3, with 11 bases identical to TRBD2. The V gene end was trimmed by 1 base and the J gene end by 0 bases; junction bases not matched to a gene: 10. The CDR3 loop spans 19 amino acids. Germline V gene sequence: CDR1 SGDLS, CDR2 YYNGEE. Here the CDR3 reads CASSVLSSGRGTSTDTQYF. The CDR3 coding sequence is TGTGCCAGCAGCGTATTAAGTAGCGGGAGGGGAACAAGCACAGATACGCAGTATTTT.

This clonotype has a count of ten or more. The chain links TRBV7-9 to TRBJ2-5, with D uncertain. The germline gives CDR1 SEHNR, CDR2 FQNEAQ (reference sequence). Trimming pared 4 bases from V and 2 bases from J, leaving 11 bases between. The CDR3 has 14 amino acids. Here the CDR3 DNA reads TGTGCCAGCAGCTCTGGAGCTGAACAAGAGACCCAGTACTTC. Translating it yields CASSSGAEQETQYF.

This clonotype was detected ten times or more. The J gene is TRBJ1-5, the V gene TRBV11-2; no clear D. Germline V gene data show CDR1 as SGHAT and CDR2 as FQNNGV. The CDR3 consists of 13 residues. Trimming pared 0 bases from V and 7 bases from J, leaving 7 bases between. The CDR3 protein is CASSLDESQPQHF. CDR3 in DNA: TGTGCCAGCAGCTTAGATGAGTCGCAGCCCCAGCATTTT.

This clonotype showed up many times. The chain couples TRBV12-3 or TRBV12-4 to TRBJ1-1; D possibly corresponds to TRBD1 (6 bases). V was clipped by 5 bases and J by 5 bases, with 12 bases between them. The CDR3 covers 13 residues. CDR3 region: CASSGQGTTEAFF. In DNA form, the CDR3 reads TGTGCCAGCAGTGGGCAGGGGACGACTGAAGCTTTCTTT.

This clonotype was observed at least ten times. This chain's CDR3 is CASSPQKGDYGYTF. The CDR3 nucleotides read TGTGCCAGCTCACCTCAGAAGGGCGACTATGGCTACACCTTC. The chain joins TRBV18 to TRBJ1-2; unclear D gene. This CDR3 has 14 residues. Germline CDR1 and CDR2: KGHSH and LQKENI. The V end lost 3 bases, the J end lost 3 bases, and 11 bases lay between the germline ends. Full variable domain (outside the CDR3, taken from reference TRBV18 and TRBJ1-2): NAGVMQNPRHLVRRRGQEARLRCSPMKGHSHVYWYRQLPEEGLKFMVYLQKENIIDESGMPKERFSAEFPKEGPSILRIQQVVRGDSAAYFCASSPQKGDYGYTFGSGTRLTVV.

This clonotype appeared many times. The gene calls are TRBV27 and TRBJ1-2; 10 bases fit TRBD1. Losses at the gene ends were 6 bases for V and 3 bases for J; bases not matched to a gene: 4. Looked up from germline, CDR1 is MNHEY and CDR2 is SMNVEV (reference sequence). The CDR3 covers 14 residues. The CDR3, as DNA: TGTGCCAGCAGAGGACAGGGGGGACACTATGGCTACACCTTC. Amino acids: CASRGQGGHYGYTF.

This clonotype has at least ten counts. The chain links TRBV7-6 to TRBJ2-2, with 7 nucleotides matching TRBD2. Looked up from germline, CDR1 is SGHVS and CDR2 is FNYEAQ. The CDR3 length is 14 residues. The ends lost 7 bases at V and 4 bases at J; junction bases unmatched: 6. CDR3 sequence: CASTLGGGTGELFF. Here the CDR3 DNA reads TGTGCCAGCACCCTTGGGGGGGGCACCGGGGAGCTGTTTTTT.

This clonotype appeared many times. The chain carries TRBV20-1 and TRBJ1-4; the D is unclear. Trimming stripped 0 bases from V and 3 bases from J, with 8 bases between. There are 14 residues in the CDR3. Germline loops: CDR1 DFQATT, CDR2 SNEGSKA (reference sequence). The CDR3 sequence: CSARDIDPNEKLFF. DNA for the CDR3: TGCAGTGCTAGAGATATAGACCCTAATGAAAAACTGTTTTTT.

This clonotype was seen just once. This chain links TRBV5-1 with TRBJ2-7; 7 positions agree with TRBD1. Germline trimming cut 4 bases from V and 2 bases from J; bases unmatched to any gene: 6. Germline V lookup: CDR1 SGHRS, CDR2 YFSETQ. The CDR3 is 14 residues long. The CDR3 sequence is CASSPRQGPYEQYF. CDR3 nucleotides: TGCGCCAGCAGCCCGCGACAGGGCCCCTACGAGCAGTACTTC.

This clonotype was detected many times. The J gene is TRBJ2-2, the V gene TRBV24-1; tentative D call: TRBD2 (6 bases). The CDR3 is 16 residues long. Looked up from germline, CDR1 is KGHDR and CDR2 is SFDVKD. V shed 9 bases and J shed 2 bases, with 18 bases lying between them. CDR3 sequence: CATSGGAVTNTGELFF. CDR3 DNA: TGTGCCACCTCAGGCGGGGCAGTCACAAACACCGGGGAGCTGTTTTTT.

The chain employs TRBV20-1 and TRBJ2-1; no firm D call. V shed 3 bases and J shed 5 bases, with 8 bases lying between them. Germline-derived CDR1 and CDR2 are DFQATT and SNEGSKA (reference sequence). This CDR3 has 12 residues. CDR3 sequence (DNA): TGCAGTGCTAGGCAACCCGACAATGAGCAGTTCTTC. Its protein product is CSARQPDNEQFF.

The chain couples TRBV29-1 to TRBJ2-6; no reliable D call. Germline V lookup: CDR1 SQVTM, CDR2 ANQGSEA. V was shortened by 6 bases and J by 3 bases, with 15 bases between the two germline ends. CDR3 length: 15 residues. The CDR3 reads CSVPNEIGGANVLTF. CDR3 nucleotides: TGCAGCGTCCCAAACGAGATCGGTGGGGCCAACGTCCTGACTTTC. Supplemented by reference TRBV29-1 and TRBJ2-6, the full variable domain reads SAVISQKPSRDICQRGTSLTIQCQVDSQVTMMFWYRQQPGQSLTLIATANQGSEATYESGFVIDKFPISRPNLTFSTLTVSNMSPEDSSIYLCSVPNEIGGANVLTFGAGSRLTVL.

In this sample, this clonotype turned up many times. The gene calls are TRBV24-1 and TRBJ2-2; possible D gene TRBD1, 6 bases. The CDR3 runs 14 residues. V was trimmed by 3 bases and J by 5 bases, leaving 9 bases between them. Germline lookup yields CDR1 KGHDR and CDR2 SFDVKD. CDR3 DNA sequence: TGTGCCACCAGTGATGCCACAGGGACCGGGGAGCTGTTTTTT. The encoded protein is CATSDATGTGELFF.

This clonotype was observed at least ten times. This sequence joins TRBV7-2 and TRBJ2-7; unclear D gene. V was trimmed by 4 bases and J by 3 bases, leaving 4 bases between them. The germline V gene has CDR1 SGHTA and CDR2 FQGNSA. CDR3 length equals 11 residues. DNA of the CDR3: TGTGCCAGCAGCTCCTACTACGAGCAGTACTTC. Its protein is CASSSYYEQYF.

The chain employs TRBV7-6 and TRBJ2-2; D possibly corresponds to TRBD2 (5 bases). The ends were cut back, 5 bases at V and 8 bases at J, with 27 bases in the middle. The germline V gene encodes CDR1 SGHVS and CDR2 FNYEAQ. The CDR3 is made up of 18 amino acids. The DNA for the CDR3 is TGTGCCAGCAGCGCGCTCCGTCCGGACTCCTACCGGGCGGGGGAGCTGTTTTTT. Translated: CASSALRPDSYRAGELFF.

In its sample, this clonotype was seen many times. This sequence joins TRBV20-1 and TRBJ1-1; D uncertain. Germline CDR1 reads DFQATT; CDR2 reads SNEGSKA (reference sequence). Trimming stripped 3 bases from V and 4 bases from J, with 6 bases between. The CDR3 is made up of 11 amino acids. In nucleotides, the CDR3 is TGCAGTGCTAGGGATGGCACTGAAGCTTTCTTT. Translating it yields CSARDGTEAFF.